This T cell receptor (beta chain) was observed in a study of cytomegalovirus exposure and HLA in healthy donors. Notes on the study in general: Common viral pathogens seemed, in a later analysis, to connect with several of the most significant clusters. When presence/absence was analysed, sequencing depth was taken to be roughly uniform across donors.

This CDR3 comprises 13 residues. Germline CDR1 SNHLY, CDR2 FYNNEI. Losses at the gene ends were 10 bases for V and 4 bases for J; bases not matched to a gene: 9. It was with 60 Vbeta and 13 Jbeta primers that the PCR ran. The data were produced by immunoSEQ multiplex PCR, yet TCRdb's version contains in-frame clones alone and is incomplete. The sample includes about 160,000 clones, 84% of them seen just once. Notes on this clone: No antigen is known for it.

Sequencing was done on a sample of PBMCs. The receptor comes from a man between 45 and 60 years old in good health and CMV-seropositive. The J gene is TRBJ2-5, the V gene TRBV2; 7 nucleotides agree with TRBD1. CDR3 nucleotides: TGTGCCATTACAGGGGTAGGAGGAGAGACCCAGTACTTC. Translated, it gives CAITGVGGETQYF. Full variable domain (outside the CDR3, taken from reference TRBV2 and TRBJ2-5): EPEVTQTPSHQVTQMGQEVILRCVPISNHLYFYWYRQILGQKVEFLVSFYNNEISEKSEIFDDQFSVERPDGSNFTLKIRSTKLEDSAMYFCAITGVGGETQYFGPGTRLLVL.